This T cell receptor (beta chain) was identified during a study of low-dose radiotherapy and immunotherapy resistance in tumors. Study-wide context: A total of 13 Gy over 26 weeks was given to Cohort 2 as 1 Gy per fraction every two weeks. Patients received cyclophosphamide 200 mg/m2 intravenously every two weeks, the day before radiation-immunotherapy. On cycle 1 day 1, patients started four cycles of oral aspirin 300 mg daily.

Alpha and beta chains were covered, as first-strand cDNA relied on TRAV- and TRBV-specific primers. TCR amplification used 20 to 25 PCR cycles, a constant-region primer and a V-primer adapter. TCRdb recomputed calls from the reads with MiXCR, one row per CDR3 protein. This sample yields tens of thousands of distinct CDR3 sequences, of which 30% to 40% are seen a single time; 11% belongs to the top ten. Deletions cut 3 bases from V and 4 bases from J, with 13 bases between. CDR1 SGHTA and CDR2 FQGNSA come from the germline V gene. This CDR3 is 14 amino acids long. This clonotype was counted many times. This sample's time point: before trial treatment. The therapy administered to donors comprised nivolumab, ipilimumab, aspirin, low-dose cyclophosphamide and low-dose radiotherapy.

The clonotype was recovered from a female donor with ovarian cancer. The sequencing used PBMCs, collected before treatment. V usage is TRBV7-2 and J usage is TRBJ2-7, with D possibly TRBD1 on 5 matching bases. The CDR3 region is CASSFAGKRYEQYF. CDR3 nucleotides: TGTGCCAGCAGCTTTGCAGGGAAACGGTACGAGCAGTACTTC.